This T cell receptor (beta chain) was recovered during a study of breast tumors, draining lymph nodes, adjacent tissues. Notes on the study in general: Tumor and nontumor repertoires were significantly more similar in luminal-like than in basal-like breast cancer. Tumor TCR diversity was below lymph nodes but above nontumor tissue.

The CDR3 length is 15 residues. CDR1 and CDR2 from the germline V gene are SGHAT and FQDESV (reference sequence). V lost 0 bases to trimming and J lost 3 bases, with 11 bases between them. This clonotype came up many times. Its antigen is not identified. Samples came from axillary lymph nodes draining the breast cancer. TCRdb reprocessed the multiplex PCR reads with MiXCR, giving one entry per CDR3 protein. The data hold tens of thousands of distinct CDR3 sequences, with more than 25% observed a single time. The TCR sequence derives from a female donor with breast cancer. Some clones in this sample may be carry-over from other donors' samples. This rearrangement joins TRBV11-1 to TRBJ2-5; D gene ambiguous. Material for sequencing was axillary lymph node tissue. The CDR3 sequence is CASSLAGMGKETQYF. CDR3 coding DNA: TGTGCCAGCAGCTTAGCGGGCATGGGGAAAGAGACCCAGTACTTC. The whole variable domain, remainder taken from reference TRBV11-1 and TRBJ2-5, is EAEVAQSPRYKITEKSQAVAFWCDPISGHATLYWYRQILGQGPELLVQFQDESVVDDSQLPKDRFSAERLKGVDSTLKIQPAELGDSAMYLCASSLAGMGKETQYFGPGTRLLVL.